Listed below are T cell receptor beta chains from one sample, sequenced in a study of blood T cell repertoires in COVID-19. TCRdb keeps only in-frame clones here, not all; method: immunoSEQ multiplex PCR. The sample has 200,000 to 250,000 clones, around 89% seen once. Sequenced: PBMCs or T cells enriched from blood (not recorded which). The receptors stem from a woman in her twenties or thirties who had recovered from COVID-19. Each CDR3 is given with its conserved first and last residue. The D gene is left open where the match is weak. Clone size is not always given. Where it is, it says once, few, many or a class for expanded clones.

v_gene	d_gene	j_gene	abundance	CDR3nt	CDR3aa
TRBV9	TRBD1	TRBJ1-1	NA	TGTGCCAGCAGCGACTACAGGGGCCAGGGGAACACTGAAGCTTTCTTT	CASSDYRGQGNTEAFF
TRBV7-2	TRBD1	TRBJ1-5	NA	TGTGCCAGCAGCTTAGTCGCTGGGGACAGAGATTGGCCCCAGCATTTT	CASSLVAGDRDWPQHF
TRBV6-4	TRBD1	TRBJ1-4	NA	TGTGCCAGCAGCGAGACAGGGGCTAATGAAAAACTGTTTTTT	CASSETGANEKLFF
TRBV12-3/TRBV12-4	NA	TRBJ1-1	NA	TGTGCCAGCAGTTCGACAGATGAAGCTTTCTTT	CASSSTDEAFF
TRBV7-2	NA	TRBJ1-1	NA	TGTGCCAGCAGCTTAGGGGAGGTGGGGAACACTGAAGCTTTCTTT	CASSLGEVGNTEAFF
TRBV4-3	TRBD1	TRBJ2-2	few	TGCGCCAGCAGCCTTGGAGCGGACAGGGTCACCGGGGAGCTGTTTTTT	CASSLGADRVTGELFF
TRBV29-1	NA	TRBJ1-2	NA	TGCAGCGTCACCTTTTCGGCAGGGGAAGGCTACACCTTC	CSVTFSAGEGYTF
TRBV4-1	NA	TRBJ2-2	NA	TGCGCCAGCAGCCAGGGGAGAAACACCGGGGAGCTGTTTTTT	CASSQGRNTGELFF
TRBV6-1	TRBD1	TRBJ2-7	NA	TGTGCCAGCAGTGAGGACAGGGACGAGCAGTACTTC	CASSEDRDEQYF
TRBV7-2	TRBD1	TRBJ1-6	few	TGTGCCAGCAGCTTAACCGGGACAGATAATTCACCCCTCCACTTT	CASSLTGTDNSPLHF
TRBV18	NA	TRBJ2-7	NA	TGTGCCAGCTCACCTGCAGGACTAAGCTCCTACGAGCAGTACTTC	CASSPAGLSSYEQYF
TRBV9	NA	TRBJ1-2	once	TGTGCCAGCAGCCCGGGTAGCCCCTATGGCTACACCTTC	CASSPGSPYGYTF
TRBV27	NA	TRBJ2-1	once	TGTGCCAGCAGTCGGGGACTTTGGACGGACAATGAGCAGTTCTTC	CASSRGLWTDNEQFF
TRBV7-9	NA	TRBJ1-5	NA	TGTGCCAGCAGCTCCGATGTGGGGGCTAGCAATCAGCCCCAGCATTTT	CASSSDVGASNQPQHF
TRBV6-6	TRBD1	TRBJ2-6	NA	TGTGCCAGCAGTCCTAGAACAGGGGATGGGTCTGGGGCCAACGTCCTGACTTTC	CASSPRTGDGSGANVLTF
TRBV7-9	NA	TRBJ2-1	NA	TGTGCCAGCAGCTTTCGTCGGGTATCCTACAATGAGCAGTTCTTC	CASSFRRVSYNEQFF
TRBV19	TRBD1	TRBJ1-5	NA	TGTGCCAGTACCACGGGACAGGGGGCCGTTGGTCAGCCCCAGCATTTT	CASTTGQGAVGQPQHF
TRBV19	NA	TRBJ1-2	few	TGTGCCAGTAGTATAGACCCGACAGCCGAGAGGAGCTATGGCTACACCTTC	CASSIDPTAERSYGYTF
TRBV7-9	NA	TRBJ1-2	once	TGTGCCAGCAGCTTAGTCGTGTCCCACAGCAACTATGGCTACACCTTC	CASSLVVSHSNYGYTF
TRBV4-3	TRBD2	TRBJ2-2	NA	TGCGCCAGCAGTCACCGAGGGTCTAGCGGAAACACCGGGGAGCTGTTTTTT	CASSHRGSSGNTGELFF
TRBV27	NA	TRBJ1-5	NA	TGTGCCAGCAGCGTTATGCGCTCCAATCAGCCCCAGCATTTT	CASSVMRSNQPQHF